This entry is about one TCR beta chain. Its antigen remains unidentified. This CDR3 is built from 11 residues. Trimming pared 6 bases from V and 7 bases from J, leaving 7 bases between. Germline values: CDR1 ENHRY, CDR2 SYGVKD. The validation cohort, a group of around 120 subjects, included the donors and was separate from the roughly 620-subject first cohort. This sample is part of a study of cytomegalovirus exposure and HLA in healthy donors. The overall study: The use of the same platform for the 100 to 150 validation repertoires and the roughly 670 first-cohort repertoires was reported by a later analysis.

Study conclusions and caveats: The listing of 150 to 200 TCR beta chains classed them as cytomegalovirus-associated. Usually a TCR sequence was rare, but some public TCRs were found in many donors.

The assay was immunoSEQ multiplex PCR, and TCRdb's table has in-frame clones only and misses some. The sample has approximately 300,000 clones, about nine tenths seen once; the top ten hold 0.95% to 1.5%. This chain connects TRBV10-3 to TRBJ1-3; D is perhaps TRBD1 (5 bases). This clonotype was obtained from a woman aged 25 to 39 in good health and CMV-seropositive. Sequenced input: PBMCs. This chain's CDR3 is CAISRANTIYF. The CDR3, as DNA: TGTGCCATCAGCAGGGCGAACACCATATATTTT.